The 32 T cell receptor beta chains given below trace back to one sample, sequenced in a study of blood T cell repertoires in COVID-19. TCRdb's table, derived via immunoSEQ multiplex PCR, lists solely in-frame clones and lacks some. The table lists over 95,000 clones, around 79% of them singletons. The sequenced sample consisted of peripheral blood. These receptors came from a woman of 80 years or more with active or convalescent COVID-19.

This chain joins TRBV19 and TRBJ2-1; 12 nucleotides agree with TRBD1. V gave up 0 bases and J gave up 7 bases; unmatched junction bases: 7. From germline, CDR1 is LNHDA and CDR2 SQIVND (reference sequence). The CDR3 totals 17 residues. As DNA, the CDR3 is TGTGCCAGTAGTATAGATGAGGGGACAGGGGGCCTAAATGAGCAGTTCTTC. As protein: CASSIDEGTGGLNEQFF.

V usage is TRBV19 and J usage is TRBJ2-7, with 7 bases identical to TRBD2. This CDR3 region has 16 residues. Germline V gives CDR1 LNHDA, CDR2 SQIVND (reference sequence). Trimming at V came to 4 bases and at J to 4 bases, leaving 13 bases not matched to a gene. The CDR3 loop reads CASSTRDYPFLYEQYF. The CDR3 bases are TGTGCCAGTAGTACACGGGACTACCCTTTCCTTTACGAGCAGTACTTC.

DNA for the CDR3: TGTGCCAGCTGTCTAGGCGGGAGGGGAGTGGAGCAGTACTTC. Encoded protein: CASCLGGRGVEQYF. The V gene is TRBV6-5, the J gene TRBJ2-7; 9 nucleotides align to TRBD2. The CDR3 sequence is 14 residues long. V lost 8 bases to trimming and J lost 7 bases; unmatched junction nucleotides: 12. CDR1 and CDR2 from the germline V gene are MNHEY and SVGAGI.

V and J are TRBV7-3 and TRBJ2-2; perhaps TRBD2 as D (5 bases). The CDR3 is 14 amino acids. Trimming removed 3 bases at V and 4 bases at J, with 9 bases between. Germline V CDR1 and CDR2: SGHTA, FQGTGA. The CDR3 DNA sequence: TGTGCCAGCAGCTTGGTAGCGAGCACCGGGGAGCTGTTTTTT. The encoded protein is CASSLVASTGELFF.

This clone was picked up a small number of times. The V call is TRBV18, the J call TRBJ2-1; TRBD1 aligns across 11 bases. Per the germline V gene, CDR1 is KGHSH and CDR2 is LQKENI. The CDR3 covers 16 residues. Trimming removed 3 bases from V and 7 bases from J; junction bases left unmatched: 8. The CDR3 nucleotides are TGTGCCAGCTCACCGAACCCCGGGACAGGGGGGAATGAGCAGTTCTTC. It encodes CASSPNPGTGGNEQFF.

This chain links TRBV12-3 or TRBV12-4 with TRBJ2-1; D is undetermined. Deletions cut 7 bases from V and 13 bases from J, with 17 bases between. The CDR3 runs to 12 residues. CDR3 sequence reads: CASKIYTSRQFF. The CDR3 nucleotides read TGTGCCAGCAAGATTTATACGAGTCGTCAGTTCTTC.

The genes are TRBV27 and TRBJ2-7; tentatively, D is TRBD1 (5 bases). There are 13 residues in the CDR3. CDR1 and CDR2 from the germline V gene are MNHEY and SMNVEV (reference sequence). Trimming took off 2 bases at V and 6 bases at J, with 11 bases between the two ends. The CDR3, as DNA: TGTGCCAGCAGTTTACAGGGTGTGGGCGAGCAGTACTTC. This codes for CASSLQGVGEQYF.

This sequence joins TRBV18 and TRBJ1-3; 7 nucleotides align to TRBD1. The CDR3 has 17 amino acids. Germline CDR1 is KGHSH and CDR2 is LQKENI. The trim removed 2 bases at V and 2 bases at J, leaving 9 bases unmatched. The CDR3 sequence is CASSPFGQGVPGNTIYF. The CDR3 DNA follows: TGTGCCAGCTCACCATTTGGTCAGGGGGTGCCTGGAAACACCATATATTTT.

The rearrangement joins TRBV30 to TRBJ2-6; D not certain. Trimming took off 0 bases at V and 0 bases at J, with 6 bases between the two ends. CDR1 is GTSNPN and CDR2 is SVGIG in the germline V gene (reference sequence). The CDR3 is made up of 15 amino acids. The CDR3 protein is CAWSVRSSGANVLTF. CDR3 in DNA: TGTGCCTGGAGTGTAAGGAGCTCTGGGGCCAACGTCCTGACTTTC.

CDR3 in amino acids: CALRTSSYEQYF. CDR3 coding DNA: TGTGCCTTAAGAACCAGCTCCTACGAGCAGTACTTC. This rearrangement joins TRBV10-3 to TRBJ2-7, with unresolved D. This CDR3 has 12 amino acids. Germline CDR1 ENHRY, CDR2 SYGVKD. The ends were cut back, 11 bases at V and 0 bases at J, with 11 bases in the middle.

This clone has more than one count but fewer than ten. This chain connects TRBV27 to TRBJ2-1, with a tentative D call TRBD2 (6 bases). V dropped 6 bases and J dropped 3 bases, with 18 bases sitting between them. Per the germline V gene, CDR1 is MNHEY and CDR2 is SMNVEV (reference sequence). The CDR3 totals 16 residues. CDR3: CASSPEGRSLYNEQFF. The CDR3 region has the DNA TGTGCCAGCAGCCCGGAGGGGCGGAGCCTCTACAATGAGCAGTTCTTC.

The CDR3 DNA is TGTGCCAGCAGCCGGGACAGGGCCATGATAGCTTTCTTT. It translates to CASSRDRAMIAFF. The chain employs TRBV2 and TRBJ1-1, with 9 bases lining up with TRBD1. The junction had 9 bases not matched to a gene; V was cut back by 6 bases and J by 10 bases. The V gene's germline CDR1 is SNHLY and CDR2 FYNNEI. This CDR3 is built from 13 residues.

The gene calls are TRBV7-3 and TRBJ2-1; 10 nucleotides agree with TRBD1. With 6 bases clipped from V and 4 bases from J, the junction kept 9 bases outside the gene matches. From germline, CDR1 is SGHTA and CDR2 FQGTGA. This CDR3 has 16 amino acids. The CDR3, as DNA: TGTGCCAGCAGTCTCAACCGGGACAGGGGTTACAATGAGCAGTTCTTC. Translation gives CASSLNRDRGYNEQFF. The complete variable domain, with remaining parts taken from reference TRBV7-3 and TRBJ2-1, reads GAGVSQTPSNKVTEKGKYVELRCDPISGHTALYWYRQSLGQGPEFLIYFQGTGAADDSGLPNDRFFAVRPEGSVSTLKIQRTERGDSAVYLCASSLNRDRGYNEQFFGPGTRLTVL.

The chain links TRBV7-2 to TRBJ2-1, with TRBD2 matching over 9 bases. Looked up from germline, CDR1 is SGHTA and CDR2 is FQGNSA. V was pared by 5 bases and J by 2 bases, with 4 bases of the junction left unmatched. This CDR3 spans 15 amino acids. In nucleotides, the CDR3 is TGTGCCAGCAGCGTGACTAGCGGACCCTACAATGAGCAGTTCTTC. Amino acid sequence: CASSVTSGPYNEQFF.

J is TRBJ1-1 and V is TRBV27, with TRBD1 matching over 8 bases. V lost 6 bases and J lost 4; bases outside the gene matches: 7. The CDR3 is 14 amino acids. Germline V gene lookup returns CDR1 MNHEY and CDR2 SMNVEV (reference sequence). This CDR3 is CASRRTGGSTEAFF. CDR3 DNA: TGTGCCAGCAGACGTACAGGGGGTAGCACTGAAGCTTTCTTT.

This chain joins TRBV5-6 and TRBJ2-5; tentatively, D is TRBD1 (6 bases). CDR3 length: 15 residues. CDR1 and CDR2 (germline): SGHDT, YYEEEE. V shed 1 base and J shed 5 bases, with 15 bases lying between them. The CDR3 loop reads CASSLRFRGRETQYF. The CDR3 DNA follows: TGTGCCAGCAGCTTGCGGTTCAGGGGTAGGGAGACCCAGTACTTC.

The gene calls are TRBV12-3 or TRBV12-4 and TRBJ1-4; D is possibly TRBD1 (6 bases). V was trimmed by 6 bases and J by 7 bases, leaving 9 bases between them. This CDR3 contains 12 residues. CDR3: CASRLDSEKLFF. For the CDR3, the DNA is TGTGCCAGCAGACTGGACAGTGAAAAACTGTTTTTT.

This clone was found once. The V gene is TRBV30, the J gene TRBJ1-5, with D perhaps TRBD1 (5 bases). Germline CDR1 reads GTSNPN; CDR2 reads SVGIG (reference sequence). The CDR3 covers 13 residues. V shed 0 bases and J shed 5 bases, with 8 bases lying between them. CDR3 in amino acids: CAWSVKGDQPQHF. The CDR3, as DNA: TGTGCCTGGAGTGTCAAAGGGGATCAGCCCCAGCATTTT. The variable domain in full, with the rest retrieved from reference TRBV30 and TRBJ1-5, is SQTIHQWPATLVQPVGSPLSLECTVEGTSNPNLYWYRQAAGRGLQLLFYSVGIGQISSEVPQNLSASRPQDRQFILSSKKLLLSDSGFYLCAWSVKGDQPQHFGDGTRLSIL.

This chain uses TRBV5-1 with TRBJ2-6; TRBD1 might be the D (6 bases). The V gene's germline CDR1 is SGHRS and CDR2 YFSETQ. The CDR3 has 15 residues. The ends were cut back, 1 base at V and 4 bases at J, with 9 bases in the middle. In nucleotides, the CDR3 is TGCGCCAGCAGCTTGACAGGGATCGGGGCCAACGTCCTGACTTTC. Amino acids: CASSLTGIGANVLTF.

The chain combines TRBV7-3 with TRBJ2-3, with TRBD1 matching over 8 bases. CDR1 and CDR2 (germline): SGHTA, FQGTGA. Trimming took 3 bases from V and 5 from J; bases not matched to a gene: 7. The CDR3 has 15 amino acids. The DNA of the CDR3 is TGTGCCAGCAGCTTGGGACAGGCGGTGGGAGATACGCAGTATTTT. Its protein product is CASSLGQAVGDTQYF.

V is TRBV19 and J is TRBJ2-7, with 8 bases fitting TRBD2. J lost 2 bases, V lost 5 bases, and 8 bases had no gene match. Germline V gene lookup returns CDR1 LNHDA and CDR2 SQIVND (reference sequence). This CDR3 has 15 amino acids. The CDR3 DNA follows: TGTGCCAGTAGTCCCCAGGGCGGGAGGCCCTACGAGCAGTACTTC. Translated, it gives CASSPQGGRPYEQYF.

This chain connects TRBV4-2 to TRBJ2-1; TRBD2 aligns across 11 bases. CDR3 length equals 19 residues. J was trimmed by 0 bases and V by 5 bases; bases with no gene match: 12. Germline V gives CDR1 LGHNA, CDR2 YNFKEQ. The CDR3 bases are TGTGCCAGCAGCGTTACCGGGACTAGCGGACCTAGCTCCTACAATGAGCAGTTCTTC. Amino acid sequence: CASSVTGTSGPSSYNEQFF.

This clone has a handful of counts. The chain uses TRBV19 and TRBJ1-5; D is undetermined. Trimming shortened V by 3 bases and J by 0 bases, and 9 bases separated the two germline ends. This CDR3 contains 15 residues. Germline-derived CDR1 and CDR2 are LNHDA and SQIVND (reference sequence). The CDR3 nucleotides read TGTGCCAGTAGTATTGGAGGGTATAGCAATCAGCCCCAGCATTTT. It specifies CASSIGGYSNQPQHF.

This clone was seen a handful of times. This sequence joins TRBV19 and TRBJ2-1, with a tentative D call TRBD2 (5 bases). This CDR3 is 16 amino acids long. Germline CDR1 reads LNHDA; CDR2 reads SQIVND (reference sequence). Trimming took 2 bases from V and 6 from J, leaving 17 bases between them. CDR3 nucleotides: TGTGCCAGTAGTATAAGGCCCCATGGCGGAGGCAATGAGCAGTTCTTC. This sequence encodes CASSIRPHGGGNEQFF.

V gene TRBV9 combines with J gene TRBJ1-1; TRBD1 matches 8 bases. The CDR3 covers 13 residues. Germline CDR1 is SGDLS and CDR2 is YYNGEE. With 3 bases clipped from V and 4 bases from J, the junction kept 2 bases outside the gene matches. The CDR3 sequence is CASSGTGITEAFF. In DNA form, the CDR3 reads TGTGCCAGCAGCGGGACAGGGATCACTGAAGCTTTCTTT.

Ten or more counts support this clone. The rearrangement uses TRBV6-6 and TRBJ1-5; no clear D gene. The CDR3 is 15 amino acids. Germline V gene lookup returns CDR1 MNHNY and CDR2 SVGAGI (reference sequence). V was pared by 6 bases and J by 2 bases, with 14 bases between. The CDR3 sequence is CASRPISAGNQPQHF. The DNA for the CDR3 is TGTGCCAGCAGACCTATTTCGGCGGGCAATCAGCCCCAGCATTTT.

The genes are TRBV7-8 and TRBJ2-1; weak D call: TRBD1 (5 bases). The CDR3 extends over 13 amino acids. Trimming shortened V by 5 bases and J by 4 bases, and 9 bases separated the two germline ends. CDR1 and CDR2 (germline): SGHVS, FQNEAQ. CDR3 loop: CASSTAGYNEQFF. The CDR3 nucleotides read TGTGCCAGCAGCACCGCAGGGTACAATGAGCAGTTCTTC.

The sample holds a few counts of this clone. V usage is TRBV5-5 and J usage is TRBJ2-7; the D gene is possibly TRBD1 (6 bases). Germline V CDR1 and CDR2: SGHKS, YYEKEE (reference sequence). The V end was cut by 4 bases, the J end by 1 base, with 9 bases between. CDR3 length equals 13 residues. CDR3 nucleotides: TGTGCCAGCAGCATCGGACAGTCCTACGAGCAGTACTTC. This gives the protein CASSIGQSYEQYF.

In this sample, this clone turned up once. This chain uses TRBV2 with TRBJ2-3; TRBD2 matches at 10 bases. Germline values: CDR1 SNHLY, CDR2 FYNNEI. The CDR3 is 14 residues long. Unmatched junction bases numbered 4, after V lost 3 bases and J lost 7 bases. The CDR3 nucleotides are TGTGCCAGCAGTGAGAATAGCGGGAGGCATACGCAGTATTTT. Translated: CASSENSGRHTQYF.

V usage is TRBV2 and J usage is TRBJ2-4; maybe TRBD2 (6 bases). Germline values: CDR1 SNHLY, CDR2 FYNNEI. The CDR3 totals 14 residues. V gave up 7 bases and J gave up 0 bases, with 10 bases separating them. The CDR3 region is CASIMGLAKNIQYF. The CDR3 DNA is TGTGCCAGCATTATGGGACTAGCCAAAAACATTCAGTACTTC.

This clone was observed a few times. This rearrangement joins TRBV6-2 or TRBV6-3 to TRBJ2-7; 7 positions agree with TRBD2. Germline V lookup: CDR1 MNHEY, CDR2 SVGEGT. The CDR3 sequence is 17 residues long. Germline trimming cut 0 bases from V and 6 bases from J; bases unmatched to any gene: 14. CDR3 residues: CASSYSPGRLQMSEQYF. For the CDR3, the DNA is TGTGCCAGCAGTTACTCGCCCGGGAGGTTACAAATGAGCGAGCAGTACTTC.

DNA for the CDR3: TGTGCCAGCAGCCATCCCGGACAGGGGAGGGTGGTCAATGAGCAGTTCTTC. Its protein product is CASSHPGQGRVVNEQFF. The chain has TRBV7-9 and TRBJ2-1; 9 bases align to TRBD1. After removal of 5 bases from V and 6 bases from J, the junction contained 14 bases not matched to a gene. CDR3 length equals 17 residues. The germline gives CDR1 SEHNR, CDR2 FQNEAQ (reference sequence).